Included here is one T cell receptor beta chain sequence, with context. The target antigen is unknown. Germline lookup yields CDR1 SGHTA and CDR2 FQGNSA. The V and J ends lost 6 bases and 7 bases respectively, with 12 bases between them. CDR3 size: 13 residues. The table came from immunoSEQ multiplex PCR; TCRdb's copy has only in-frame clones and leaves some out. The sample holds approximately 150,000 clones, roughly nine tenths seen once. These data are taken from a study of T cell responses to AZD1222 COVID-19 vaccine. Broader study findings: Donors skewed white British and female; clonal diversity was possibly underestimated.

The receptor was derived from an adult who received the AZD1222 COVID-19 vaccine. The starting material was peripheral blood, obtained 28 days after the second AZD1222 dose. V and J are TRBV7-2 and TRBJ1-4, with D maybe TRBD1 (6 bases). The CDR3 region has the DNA TGTGCCAGCAGTTTTGACAGGCGTGAAAAACTGTTTTTT. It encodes CASSFDRREKLFF.